The sequence of this TCR beta chain was determined in a study of HIV-infected patients and healthy controls. This clonotype qualifies as medium-sized. Germline CDR1 MGHRA, CDR2 YSYEKL. V lost 1 base, J lost 6 bases, and 13 bases lay in between. The CDR3 loop spans 14 amino acids. About 450 ng RNA was reverse transcribed with alpha and beta constant-region primers. Separate chain-specific third strand synthesis with multiplexing indices produced the alpha and beta libraries. TCRdb ran MiXCR on the 5' RACE reads and lists one entry per CDR3 protein. Seen here are fewer than 20,000 distinct CDR3 sequences, about 8.5% observed once, and the top ten hold over 20%. Roughly three months, about 14 weeks, into antiretroviral therapy, follow-up blood was collected. All unsorted peripheral T cells were captured because whole blood was used without fractionation.

The chain is built from TRBV4-1 and TRBJ2-7; possible D gene TRBD1, 5 bases. This sequence originates from an adult with HIV infection. Sequenced here: blood, sampled during antiretroviral therapy. The CDR3: CASSQAPGMVEQYF. Here the CDR3 DNA reads TGCGCCAGCAGCCAAGCCCCAGGGATGGTCGAGCAGTACTTC.